A selection of T cell receptor beta chains follows, all from one sample in a study of beta chain features in type 1 diabetes. Using immunoSEQ multiplex PCR, the repertoire was profiled, and TCRdb retains in-frame clones only, with some absent. The sample has 350,000 to 450,000 clones, roughly 14% seen once; the top ten hold approximately 0.038%. The specimen was naive CD4+ T cells from blood. All receptors come from a young man in good health. Both conserved end residues are part of each CDR3. D genes are given only for firm matches. Size is omitted from some rows. Given values are once, few, many or a class for expanded clones.

len	j_gene	abundance	v_gene	d_gene	CDR3nt	CDR3aa
15	TRBJ2-7	NA	TRBV4-3	TRBD1	TGCGCCAGCAGCCTGGAACGGGACAGGGGCTACGAGCAGTACTTC	CASSLERDRGYEQYF
13	TRBJ1-1	NA	TRBV6-5	TRBD1	TGTGCCAGCAGGACAGGGAGGATCACTGAAGCTTTCTTT	CASRTGRITEAFF
14	TRBJ1-4	NA	TRBV18	NA	TGTGCCAGCTCACCACGGGACGCTAATGAAAAACTGTTTTTT	CASSPRDANEKLFF
16	TRBJ2-3	NA	TRBV27	NA	TGTGCCAGCAGTTTCCCCCGCCAGGCGCGCACAGATACGCAGTATTTT	CASSFPRQARTDTQYF
17	TRBJ2-3	few	TRBV7-6	TRBD1	TGTGCCAGCAGCTACGGACAGGACCCACTCATCACAGATACGCAGTATTTT	CASSYGQDPLITDTQYF
15	TRBJ1-1	few	TRBV9	NA	TGTGCCAGCAGCGTAGTCGGGCAGGGGAACACTGAAGCTTTCTTT	CASSVVGQGNTEAFF
15	TRBJ2-3	NA	TRBV5-1	TRBD2	TGCGCCAGCAGCATCGGACTAGCGGGGGTGGATACGCAGTATTTT	CASSIGLAGVDTQYF
14	TRBJ1-4	few	TRBV2	TRBD1	TGTGCCAGCTCTCTCAGGGGGGACCTTGAAAAACTGTTTTTT	CASSLRGDLEKLFF
12	TRBJ2-5	NA	TRBV6-1	NA	TGTGCCAGCAGTGAGTACCAAGAGACCCAGTACTTC	CASSEYQETQYF
15	TRBJ1-2	NA	TRBV29-1	NA	TGCAGCGTTGAAGGAGGGGCAGGAAGAGTCTATGGCTACACCTTC	CSVEGGAGRVYGYTF
13	TRBJ1-6	NA	TRBV4-3	NA	TGCGCCAGCAGCCAAGCGCAGGGGTCACCCCTCCACTTT	CASSQAQGSPLHF
13	TRBJ1-4	NA	TRBV6-5	NA	TGTGCCAGCAGTTACTCAGGAAATGAAAAACTGTTTTTT	CASSYSGNEKLFF
14	TRBJ2-3	NA	TRBV9	NA	TGTGCCAGCAGCGGGCAGCCGGCGGGGAATACGCAGTATTTT	CASSGQPAGNTQYF
16	TRBJ2-3	NA	TRBV18	NA	TGTGCCAGCTCACAACTACCTCCTGGGCTAACAGATACGCAGTATTTT	CASSQLPPGLTDTQYF
15	TRBJ2-1	NA	TRBV14	NA	TGTGCCAGCAGCCAAGTCAGGGCTGGGTACAATGAGCAGTTCTTC	CASSQVRAGYNEQFF